The T cell receptor beta chain described here comes from a study of CXCR3-negative and CXCR3-positive naive CD8 T cells. Study summary: Sequencing yielded some 150 million TRB reads, roughly 1.5 +/- 0.3 million per library. The study, taken as a whole, reports: Naive CXCR3-positive and CXCR3-negative cells shared similar TRBV-TRBJ usage, unlike memory cells. Naive cells that were CXCR3-positive had more hydrophobic TRB CDR3s (compared with CXCR3-negative naive cells). Memory CD8+ cells had much lower diversity, and both naive subsets had comparably high diversity.

This CDR3 comprises 15 residues. The germline V gene encodes CDR1 SGHDN and CDR2 FVKESK. As regards this clonotype: The antigen is unknown.

The study made its TRB cDNA libraries by 5' RACE, adding UMI labels. Each CDR3 protein gets one entry in TCRdb, which reprocessed the 5' RACE reads and gives no DNA. The sample is made up of 130,000 or so distinct CDR3 sequences, and the top ten hold approximately 0.5% of it. The sequenced sample was naive CXCR3- CD8+ T cells from blood. As to subset: CD45RO-CCR7+CD27+CD95- naive CD8+ T cells lacking CXCR3 (TNR3-). The sequence was obtained from a human donor in good health. Some clones in this sample may be carry-over from other donors' samples. The rearrangement uses TRBV14 and TRBJ2-7. The CDR3 loop is CASSQDAGFPYEQYF.